This T cell receptor (beta chain) was identified during a study of T-cell reconstitution after alpha-beta-depleted transplantation in children. Findings and caveats of the study: T-cell numbers and diversity, one year after transplant, stemmed largely from T cells that were newly produced.

With regard to this clonotype: The target antigen is unknown.

Library preparation (for TCRbeta) was performed with unique molecular identifiers. Each CDR3 protein gets one entry after TCRdb re-called the PCR reads with MiXCR. The table includes hundreds of thousands of distinct CDR3 sequences, approximately 12% detected once. Germline CDR1 reads SGDLS; CDR2 reads YYNGEE. This CDR3 spans 14 amino acids. Trimming left V 0 bases short and J 0 bases short, with 6 bases between. The TCR originated in a male patient between 5 and 17 years old who had a stem cell transplant for acute myeloid leukemia, so the T cells may come from the graft donor. Source: PBMCs, mostly from graft donor cells, taken 360 days after TCRalphabeta/CD19-depleted stem cell transplant. The chain employs TRBV9 and TRBJ2-5; the D is unclear. In DNA form, the CDR3 reads TGTGCCAGCAGCGTAGCCCCCAACCAAGAGACCCAGTACTTC. Translating it yields CASSVAPNQETQYF.